This T cell receptor (beta chain) was documented in a study of blood T cell repertoires in COVID-19. Profiled with immunoSEQ multiplex PCR; TCRdb holds only in-frame clones, not every one. The sample consists of around 300,000 clones, around 91% of them appearing once. Clinical history as reported by participants underpinned cohort assignment. Two consecutive negative NP/OP PCR tests, clearance, or resolved symptoms defined Cohort 3 recovery. This CDR3 is built from 18 residues. The sequence derives from a young woman who had recovered from COVID-19. The rearrangement links TRBV21-1 to TRBJ2-3; the table assigns TRBD2, which was not confirmed against the DNA. TRBV21-1 is classified as a pseudogene. Input material: PBMCs or T cells enriched from blood (not recorded which). The CDR3 loop is CASSKAASGGNLTDTQYF. The CDR3 DNA reads TGTGCCAGCAGCAAAGCGGCTAGCGGGGGGAACCTCACAGATACGCAGTATTTT.